This T cell receptor (beta chain) comes out of a study of blood T cell repertoires in COVID-19. Study at large: From T cells, B-cell-depleted T cells, or PBMCs came the material, which was cDNA or gDNA.

Here immunoSEQ multiplex PCR was the method, and the copy in TCRdb shows in-frame clones only, minus some. The table lists roughly 250,000 clones, around 84% of them singletons, with 1.5% to 2% in the top ten. Membership in each cohort depended on participant-reported clinical history. The CDR3 contains 18 residues. This chain uses TRBV21-1 with TRBJ2-7; the table names TRBD1, a call not compared with the DNA. TRBV21-1 represents a pseudogene. The TCR comes from a woman aged 50 to 60 who had recovered from COVID-19. The sequencing input was PBMCs or T cells enriched from blood (not recorded which). For the CDR3, the DNA is TGTGCCAGCAGCAAAGTCCGGAGAACACAGGGGAAGGTCTACGAGCAGTACTTC. Amino acid sequence: CASSKVRRTQGKVYEQYF.